The 9 T cell receptor beta chains below were found in one sample sequenced in a study of CD8 T cells in ankylosing spondylitis. TCRdb re-called the 5' RACE reads through MiXCR, storing one row per CDR3 protein. The sample carries roughly 180,000 distinct CDR3 sequences, under 14% recorded once. Specimen: blood, either unsorted or a sorted T cell fraction (not recorded which). The source is a male donor with ankylosing spondylitis or in good health (not recorded which).

This clonotype occurred many times. The chain joins TRBV5-1 to TRBJ2-7; tentatively, D is TRBD1 (6 bases). The germline V gene has CDR1 SGHRS and CDR2 YFSETQ. This CDR3 comprises 16 residues. V dropped 2 bases and J dropped 5 bases, with 20 bases sitting between them. The CDR3 DNA follows: TGCGCCAGCAGCTTACAGGGAGTATGGGTCAACAACGAGCAGTACTTC. Translation: CASSLQGVWVNNEQYF.

This clonotype was counted ten times or more. The chain recombines TRBV20-1 with TRBJ2-3, with a weak D call TRBD1 (5 bases). Germline lookup yields CDR1 DFQATT and CDR2 SNEGSKA (reference sequence). CDR3 size: 15 residues. Trimming removed 3 bases at V and 4 bases at J, with 17 bases between. CDR3 sequence reads: CSARPTPGRADTQYF. The DNA of the CDR3 is TGCAGTGCTAGGCCTACTCCAGGGCGTGCAGATACGCAGTATTTT.

This clonotype was seen many times. The chain has TRBV7-7 and TRBJ2-2, with 8 bases fitting TRBD2. Germline-derived CDR1 and CDR2 are SSHAT and FNYEAQ (reference sequence). This CDR3 spans 15 amino acids. Trimming took 4 bases from V and 0 from J; bases not matched to a gene: 1. CDR3 DNA sequence: TGTGCCAGCAGCTCGGGACTAGCGAACACCGGGGAGCTGTTTTTT. Protein: CASSSGLANTGELFF.

This clonotype appeared many times. The chain carries TRBV24-1 and TRBJ1-1; D remains unclear. CDR1 and CDR2 (germline): KGHDR, SFDVKD. The CDR3 covers 14 residues. V was pared by 4 bases and J by 0 bases, with 8 bases between. The CDR3 loop is CATSDHTMNTEAFF. Here the CDR3 DNA reads TGTGCCACCAGTGACCATACCATGAACACTGAAGCTTTCTTT.

V gene TRBV6-1 combines with J gene TRBJ2-1; no clear D gene. The CDR3 spans 13 residues. From germline, CDR1 is MNHNS and CDR2 SASEGT. The V end was cut by 7 bases, the J end by 9 bases, with 16 bases between. The CDR3 bases are TGTGCCAGCACAGGACCCGGATTGGGTGAGCAGTTCTTC. Encoded protein: CASTGPGLGEQFF.

This clonotype has ten or more counts. V is TRBV4-1 and J is TRBJ2-1; D may be TRBD1 (5 bases). Per the germline V gene, CDR1 is MGHRA and CDR2 is YSYEKL. V lost 0 bases to trimming and J lost 5 bases, with 23 bases between them. The CDR3 contains 19 residues. This CDR3 reads CASSQDRFSRQGLDNEQFF. The CDR3 bases are TGCGCCAGCAGCCAAGATCGATTTTCTCGGCAGGGTCTCGACAATGAGCAGTTCTTC.

With regard to this clonotype: This may stem from a read error, because a much larger clone lies one nucleotide away. This sequence joins TRBV4-3 and TRBJ1-3; D is unclear. The germline CDR1 and CDR2 sequences are LGHNA and YSLEER. This CDR3 comprises 18 residues. The CDR3 spells CASSQTRLALLSGNTKYF. In DNA form, the CDR3 reads TGCGCCAGCAGCCAGACCCGCCTGGCGCTACTCTCTGGAAACACCAAATATTTT.

This clonotype was recorded many times. CDR3 loop: CASSLSPGYNEQFF. The CDR3 DNA reads TGCGCCAGCAGCTTGTCTCCAGGGTACAATGAGCAGTTCTTC. This sequence joins TRBV5-1 and TRBJ2-1; D might be TRBD1 (5 bases). V lost 1 base, J lost 4 bases, and 9 bases lay in between. Germline V CDR1 and CDR2: SGHRS, YFSETQ. The CDR3 runs 14 residues.

The chain is built from TRBV19 and TRBJ2-6, with TRBD1 matching 7 bases. The CDR3 covers 18 residues. Germline values: CDR1 LNHDA, CDR2 SQIVND (reference sequence). V dropped 5 bases and J dropped 0; count of bases not matched to a gene: 10. The CDR3 here is CASSDRGDRHSGANVLTF. As DNA, the CDR3 is TGTGCCAGTAGTGATCGAGGGGACAGACACTCTGGGGCCAACGTCCTGACTTTC.